This passage covers 21 T cell receptor beta chains from one sample sequenced in a study of OX40 agonist ivuxolimab in advanced cancers. Sequencing used immunoSEQ multiplex PCR; TCRdb keeps in-frame clones, though not all of them. The table has roughly 79,000 clones, around 92% seen once; the top ten hold approximately 10%. The starting material was CD4+ or CD8+ T cells sorted from blood, obtained in a trial of the OX40 agonist ivuxolimab. The receptors were sampled from an adult with an advanced solid tumor such as melanoma, head and neck, liver or kidney cancer.

This chain uses TRBV7-9 with TRBJ2-3, with unresolved D. Between the trimmed V and J ends, which lost 5 bases and 6 bases, there was a span of 12 bases. The CDR3 contains 13 residues. Germline CDR1 and CDR2: SEHNR and FQNEAQ (reference sequence). Here the CDR3 DNA reads TGTGCCAGCAGCCTTGTCCCCGCGGATACGCAGTATTTT. It is translated as CASSLVPADTQYF.

V usage is TRBV7-6 and J usage is TRBJ2-3, with D uncertain. There are 14 residues in the CDR3. Trimming cost V 1 base and J 0 bases, with 5 bases left between them. Germline CDR1 SGHVS, CDR2 FNYEAQ. The CDR3: CASSLDVSTDTQYF. Written as DNA, the CDR3 is TGTGCCAGCAGCTTAGATGTAAGCACAGATACGCAGTATTTT.

This clone was seen once. This sequence joins TRBV5-4 and TRBJ2-7, with 7 nucleotides matching TRBD2. The germline gives CDR1 SGHNT, CDR2 YYREEE (reference sequence). With 0 bases clipped from V and 0 bases from J, the junction kept 3 bases outside the gene matches. This CDR3 spans 15 amino acids. CDR3 protein: CASSLGGGSSYEQYF. CDR3 coding DNA: TGTGCCAGCAGCTTGGGGGGCGGGAGCTCCTACGAGCAGTACTTC.

This clone was observed once. This chain connects TRBV19 to TRBJ1-1; D remains unclear. CDR1 and CDR2 from the germline V gene are LNHDA and SQIVND (reference sequence). Deletions cut 4 bases from V and 3 bases from J, with 12 bases between. The CDR3 length is 14 residues. Here the CDR3 DNA reads TGTGCCAGTAGTAAGGTGGGTGGTTACACTGAAGCTTTCTTT. It is translated as CASSKVGGYTEAFF.

This clone has only one observation. The chain recombines TRBV27 with TRBJ2-1, with 7 bases that match TRBD2. V was clipped by 2 bases and J by 0 bases; unmatched bases: 7. Germline assignment: CDR1 MNHEY and CDR2 SMNVEV (reference sequence). The CDR3 extends over 17 amino acids. This CDR3 reads CASSLRSGGSSYNEQFF. The DNA for the CDR3 is TGTGCCAGCAGTTTAAGGTCGGGGGGAAGCTCCTACAATGAGCAGTTCTTC.

This chain's CDR3 is CASQTGGNQPQHF. The DNA of the CDR3 is TGTGCCAGCCAGACAGGGGGCAATCAGCCCCAGCATTTT. The rearrangement uses TRBV6-5 and TRBJ1-5, with TRBD1 matching over 8 bases. The CDR3 runs to 13 residues. V lost 8 bases, J lost 2 bases, and 2 bases stayed unmatched. Germline V lookup: CDR1 MNHEY, CDR2 SVGAGI.

In this sample, this clone turned up once. The chain employs TRBV19 and TRBJ2-7, with D possibly being TRBD1 (5 bases). From germline, CDR1 is LNHDA and CDR2 SQIVND (reference sequence). Trimming stripped 6 bases from V and 1 base from J, with 7 bases between. This CDR3 spans 12 amino acids. CDR3 bases: TGTGCCAGTAGAGGGGTATCCTACGAGCAGTACTTC. Its translation is CASRGVSYEQYF.

The V gene is TRBV9, the J gene TRBJ1-1, with 9 bases lining up with TRBD1. The CDR3 has 15 amino acids. V lost 0 bases, J lost 4 bases, and 4 bases stayed unmatched. Germline CDR1 and CDR2: SGDLS and YYNGEE. This CDR3 is CASSVAGTGFTEAFF. CDR3 nucleotide sequence: TGTGCCAGCAGCGTAGCCGGGACAGGGTTCACTGAAGCTTTCTTT.

Here the CDR3 DNA reads TGTGCCAGCAGCGGACTAGCGGGGAGCATTAACAATGAGCAGTTCTTC. Translation gives CASSGLAGSINNEQFF. The rearrangement links TRBV9 to TRBJ2-1, with 11 bases aligning to TRBD2. This CDR3 contains 16 residues. After removal of 3 bases from V and 5 bases from J, the junction contained 7 bases not matched to a gene. The germline gives CDR1 SGDLS, CDR2 YYNGEE.

This chain joins TRBV4-3 and TRBJ1-1, with D uncertain. This CDR3 spans 12 amino acids. Germline CDR1 LGHNA, CDR2 YSLEER. Trimming cost V 4 bases and J 4 bases, with 7 bases left between them. CDR3 residues: CASSLRGTEAFF. CDR3 nucleotides: TGCGCCAGCAGCCTGCGGGGCACTGAAGCTTTCTTT.

The chain couples TRBV13 to TRBJ2-7; D may be TRBD2 (5 bases). The CDR3 has 15 amino acids. Germline V CDR1 and CDR2: PRHDT, FYEKMQ (reference sequence). Trimming removed 1 base from V and 4 bases from J, with 14 bases in between. The DNA of the CDR3 is TGTGCCAGCAGCTTAGCTCCTCCGGAGCGGTACGAGCAGTACTTC. This sequence encodes CASSLAPPERYEQYF.

The chain couples TRBV29-1 to TRBJ2-7, with D tentatively TRBD2 (5 bases). Germline CDR1 reads SQVTM; CDR2 reads ANQGSEA. The CDR3 has 12 amino acids. V was shortened by 4 bases and J by 7 bases, with 14 bases between the two germline ends. The CDR3 DNA sequence: TGCAGCGTTGTGCCTGGCTCGGGGGAGCAGTACTTC. Its translation is CSVVPGSGEQYF.

The rearrangement joins TRBV6-6 to TRBJ2-7; 9 bases are shared with TRBD1. The CDR3 runs to 15 residues. Germline trimming cut 6 bases from V and 2 bases from J; bases unmatched to any gene: 8. Germline-derived CDR1 and CDR2 are MNHNY and SVGAGI (reference sequence). The CDR3 here is CASSHPGQGAYEQYF. Here the CDR3 DNA reads TGTGCCAGCAGCCATCCGGGACAGGGAGCCTACGAGCAGTACTTC.

The chain uses TRBV7-9 and TRBJ1-2; D is unresolved. Germline V gene data show CDR1 as SEHNR and CDR2 as FQNEAQ (reference sequence). The CDR3 consists of 16 residues. V was cut by 6 bases and J by 0 bases, with 17 bases left in between. The CDR3 DNA is TGTGCCAGCAGTCTAGGGTCGCACGCAACTAACTATGGCTACACCTTC. Amino acids: CASSLGSHATNYGYTF.

This clone appeared once. The chain carries TRBV19 and TRBJ1-5; a weak D match, TRBD1 (6 bases). The CDR3 covers 15 residues. Germline CDR1 reads LNHDA; CDR2 reads SQIVND (reference sequence). The V gene lost 3 bases and the J gene lost 4 bases, with 13 bases spanning the gap. This CDR3 is CASSMGGTPNQPQHF. CDR3 DNA: TGTGCCAGTAGTATGGGGGGGACACCTAATCAGCCCCAGCATTTT. Full variable domain (missing parts from reference TRBV19 and TRBJ1-5): DGGITQSPKYLFRKEGQNVTLSCEQNLNHDAMYWYRQDPGQGLRLIYYSQIVNDFQKGDIAEGYSVSREKKESFPLTVTSAQKNPTAFYLCASSMGGTPNQPQHFGDGTRLSIL.

Only one count was recorded for this clone. This rearrangement joins TRBV10-1 to TRBJ2-3; D is unresolved. This CDR3 comprises 15 residues. V was pared by 6 bases and J by 0 bases, with 13 bases between. CDR1 is WNHNN, CDR2 SYGVQD, per germline (reference sequence). CDR3 sequence reads: CASRPFFASTDTQYF. CDR3 DNA: TGCGCCAGCAGACCCTTCTTCGCTAGCACAGATACGCAGTATTTT.

This chain joins TRBV5-6 and TRBJ2-2; D is possibly TRBD2 (6 bases). The CDR3 runs to 15 residues. Trimming shortened V by 4 bases and J by 2 bases, and 12 bases separated the two germline ends. Germline lookup yields CDR1 SGHDT and CDR2 YYEEEE. CDR3 nucleotides: TGTGCCAGCAGCGCGGGACCGGATAACACCGGGGAGCTGTTTTTT. Amino acid sequence: CASSAGPDNTGELFF.

This chain uses TRBV6-4 with TRBJ1-5, with D unclear. The CDR3 runs 13 residues. Trimming removed 4 bases from V and 0 bases from J, with 4 bases in between. The germline V gene has CDR1 MRHNA and CDR2 SNTAGT. CDR3 residues: CASSVDSNQPQHF. The CDR3 DNA is TGTGCCAGCAGTGTCGATAGCAATCAGCCCCAGCATTTT.

The CDR3 spells CASSDPGSGVNEQFF. In DNA, the CDR3 is TGTGCCAGCAGTGACCCAGGTAGTGGGGTCAATGAGCAGTTCTTC. This sequence joins TRBV6-4 and TRBJ2-1; D gene ambiguous. This CDR3 region has 15 residues. The V end lost 2 bases, the J end lost 6 bases, and 14 bases lay between the germline ends. Germline CDR1 MRHNA, CDR2 SNTAGT.

In its sample, this clone was seen once. The rearrangement uses TRBV5-6 and TRBJ2-7, with a possible D match to TRBD1 (5 bases). The V end was cut by 0 bases, the J end by 7 bases, with 11 bases between. The length of the CDR3 is 13 residues. The V gene's germline CDR1 is SGHDT and CDR2 YYEEEE. In nucleotides, the CDR3 is TGTGCCAGCAGCTTGGTGCAGGGTGCGGAGCAGTACTTC. Its protein is CASSLVQGAEQYF.

The chain recombines TRBV19 with TRBJ2-2; TRBD2 matches 7 bases. This CDR3 contains 12 residues. Germline V gene sequence: CDR1 LNHDA, CDR2 SQIVND (reference sequence). V lost 11 bases and J lost 6; bases outside the gene matches: 6. CDR3 DNA: TGTGCCGGGAGGGATGAAGCCGGGGAGCTGTTTTTT. Its protein product is CAGRDEAGELFF. The variable domain in full, with the rest retrieved from reference TRBV19 and TRBJ2-2, is DGGITQSPKYLFRKEGQNVTLSCEQNLNHDAMYWYRQDPGQGLRLIYYSQIVNDFQKGDIAEGYSVSREKKESFPLTVTSAQKNPTAFYLCAGRDEAGELFFGEGSRLTVL.